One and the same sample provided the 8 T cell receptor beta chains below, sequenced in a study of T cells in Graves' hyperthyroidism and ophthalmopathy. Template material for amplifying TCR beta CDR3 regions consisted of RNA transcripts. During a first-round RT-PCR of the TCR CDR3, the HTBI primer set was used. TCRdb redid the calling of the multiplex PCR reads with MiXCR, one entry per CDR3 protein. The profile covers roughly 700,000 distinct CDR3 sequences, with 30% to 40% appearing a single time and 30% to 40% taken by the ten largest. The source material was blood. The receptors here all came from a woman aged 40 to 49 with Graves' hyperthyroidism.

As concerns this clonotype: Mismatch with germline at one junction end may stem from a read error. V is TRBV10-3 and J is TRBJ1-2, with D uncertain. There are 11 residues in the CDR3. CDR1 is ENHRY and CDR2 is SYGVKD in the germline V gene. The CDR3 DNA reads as TGTGCCATCAGTGAGGGAGACGGCTCCACCTTC. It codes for CAISEGDGSTF.

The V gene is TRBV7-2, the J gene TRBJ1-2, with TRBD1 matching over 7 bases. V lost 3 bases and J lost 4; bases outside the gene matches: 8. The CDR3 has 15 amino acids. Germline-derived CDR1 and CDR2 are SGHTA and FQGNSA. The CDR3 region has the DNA TGTGCCAGCAGCTTCGAGACCAGGGGGATCTATGGCTACACCTTC. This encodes CASSFETRGIYGYTF.

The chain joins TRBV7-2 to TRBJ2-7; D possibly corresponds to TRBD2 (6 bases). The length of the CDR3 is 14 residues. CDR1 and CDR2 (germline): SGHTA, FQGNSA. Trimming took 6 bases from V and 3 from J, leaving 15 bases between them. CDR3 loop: CASRIPGLFYEQYF. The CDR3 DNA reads TGTGCCAGCAGGATACCGGGACTTTTCTACGAGCAGTACTTC.

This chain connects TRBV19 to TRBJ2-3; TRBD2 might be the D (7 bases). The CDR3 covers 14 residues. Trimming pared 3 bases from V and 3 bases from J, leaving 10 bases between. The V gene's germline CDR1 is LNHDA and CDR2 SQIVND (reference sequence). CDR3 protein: CASSIEGGTDTQYF. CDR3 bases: TGTGCCAGTAGTATTGAGGGGGGGACAGATACGCAGTATTTT.

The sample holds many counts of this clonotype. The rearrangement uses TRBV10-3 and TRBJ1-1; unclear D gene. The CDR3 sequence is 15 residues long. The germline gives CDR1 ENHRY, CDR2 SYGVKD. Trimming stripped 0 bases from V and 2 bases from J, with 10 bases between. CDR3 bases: TGTGCCATCAGTGAGTCTGGGAGGACCAACACTGAAGCTTTCTTT. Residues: CAISESGRTNTEAFF.

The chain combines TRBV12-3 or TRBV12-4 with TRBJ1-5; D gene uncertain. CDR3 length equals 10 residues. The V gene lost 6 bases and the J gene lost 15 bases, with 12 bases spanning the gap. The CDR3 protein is CASRPGAPHF. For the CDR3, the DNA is TGTGCCAGCAGGCCGGGAGCACCGCATTTT.

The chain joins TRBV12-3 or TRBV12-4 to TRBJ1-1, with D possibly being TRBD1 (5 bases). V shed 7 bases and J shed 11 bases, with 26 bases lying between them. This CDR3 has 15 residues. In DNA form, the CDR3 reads TGTGCCAGCAACACAGGTGGGGGTTTCCCGGATGAGGCTTTCTTT. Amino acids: CASNTGGGFPDEAFF.

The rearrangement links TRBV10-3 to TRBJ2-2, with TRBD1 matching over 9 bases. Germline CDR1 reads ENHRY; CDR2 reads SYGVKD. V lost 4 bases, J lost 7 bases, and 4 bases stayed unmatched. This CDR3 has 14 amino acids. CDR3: CAISVGDRDGELFF. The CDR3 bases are TGTGCCATCAGTGTGGGGGACAGGGACGGGGAGCTGTTTTTT.